This TCR beta chain was sequenced for a study of a mutant IDH1 vaccine in newly diagnosed glioma. Looking at the study overall: Vaccine dosing followed radiotherapy by 4-6 weeks, or accompanied temozolomide cycles.

The time point denotes: week 35, safety follow-up. Vaccine doses each comprised 300 ug of mutant IDH1 20-mer peptide, with topical imiquimod. V gave up 2 bases and J gave up 5 bases, with 10 bases separating them. Germline CDR1 SGHRS, CDR2 YFSETQ. The CDR3 consists of 13 residues. Sequencing was performed with immunoSEQ multiplex PCR; in TCRdb, only in-frame clones are kept and a portion is missing. The table includes roughly 60,000 clones, roughly 76% detected once. This clone has only one observation. Its target is unknown. This chain connects TRBV5-1 to TRBJ2-5; D is ambiguous. Sample: PBMCs, taken from a glioma patient whose treatment included an IDH1 peptide vaccine. The source is a man between 35 and 55 years old with glioma. This chain's CDR3 is CASSFFRRETQYF. The CDR3 coding sequence is TGCGCCAGCAGCTTCTTCAGAAGGGAGACCCAGTACTTC.